This paragraph covers one T cell receptor beta chain sequence. Losses at the gene ends were 4 bases for V and 1 base for J; bases not matched to a gene: 10. CDR1 and CDR2 (germline): KGHSH, LQKENI. The CDR3 totals 18 residues. Everyone who took part was about 18 to 90 years old, and they came from fewer than 25 US areas. Two negative PCRs, clearance, or symptom resolution characterized the recovered Cohort 3 donors. Per the original methods: Amplifying reference gene primers gave estimates of nucleated cell counts. Clones were read by immunoSEQ multiplex PCR, and TCRdb kept only the in-frame ones, dropping some. The V and J calls and clone size were taken over from that table, and D and trimming were inferred from the DNA. This table holds nearly 250,000 clones, about 82% found once. These data come from a study of blood T cell repertoires in COVID-19. Looking at the study overall: From T cells, B-cell-depleted T cells, or PBMCs came the material, which was cDNA or gDNA.

This rearrangement joins TRBV18 to TRBJ1-1, with TRBD1 identical over 12 bases. The receptor comes from a woman in her fifties or sixties who had recovered from COVID-19. What was sequenced was PBMCs or T cells enriched from blood (not recorded which). Here the CDR3 DNA reads TGTGCCAGCTCACTCCGCCGGGACAGGGGGCATTCGAACACTGAAGCTTTCTTT. Protein: CASSLRRDRGHSNTEAFF.